This entry is about one TCR beta chain. Authors' data handling: Amplification with reference gene primers provided the estimates of nucleated cell counts. Clones were sequenced by immunoSEQ multiplex PCR, and TCRdb holds only the in-frame ones, with some missing. V, J and clone size derive from that table, while D and trimming were established from the DNA sequence. The table records tens of thousands of clones, 75% to 90% of them present only once. The data were taken from a study of blood T cell repertoires in COVID-19. As for the study in general: The origin of the acute and convalescent COVID-19 samples was the United States, Italy and Spain. From T cells, B-cell-depleted T cells, or PBMCs came the material, which was cDNA or gDNA.

V was cut by 3 bases and J by 10 bases, with 13 bases left in between. CDR3 length: 14 amino acids. Germline lookup yields CDR1 MNHNS and CDR2 SASEGT. The sequence was obtained from a human donor in a cohort sampled during active COVID-19. The donor label of this sample is uncertain. The sequencing sample was made of peripheral blood. V and J are TRBV6-1 and TRBJ1-6; D call uncertain. This chain's CDR3 is CASSDGEGTSPLHF. In DNA form, the CDR3 reads TGTGCCAGCAGTGATGGCGAGGGAACATCACCCCTCCACTTT.